What follows are 27 T cell receptor beta chains derived from one specimen sequenced in a study of spatial heterogeneity in lung cancer. Study-wide results and limits: Counts of expanded alpha and beta TCRs within tumors tracked the tumor nonsynonymous mutation count.

The time point is: sample taken at primary tumor resection. TCRdb re-called the 5' RACE reads with MiXCR, one entry per CDR3 protein. The sample carries 20,000 to 25,000 distinct CDR3 sequences, more than 15% recorded once. These receptors' targets are unknown. The sequences come from lung tumor tissue, collected at surgery. The receptors here all came from a female donor with early-stage non-small cell lung cancer.

The rearrangement uses TRBV27 and TRBJ2-1; 7 bases line up with TRBD1. V gave up 4 bases and J gave up 5 bases; unmatched junction bases: 2. The CDR3 is 13 amino acids. CDR1 is MNHEY and CDR2 is SMNVEV in the germline V gene (reference sequence). The CDR3 here is CASSSQGDNEQFF. The CDR3 DNA reads as TGTGCCAGCAGTTCCCAGGGGGACAATGAGCAGTTCTTC.

This clonotype was counted once. This chain links TRBV27 with TRBJ2-5; no reliable D call. Looked up from germline, CDR1 is MNHEY and CDR2 is SMNVEV (reference sequence). V lost 2 bases to trimming and J lost 7 bases, with 14 bases between them. The length of the CDR3 is 14 residues. The CDR3: CASSLGLAAGTQYF. CDR3 in DNA: TGTGCCAGCAGTTTAGGGTTAGCAGCCGGGACCCAGTACTTC.

This clonotype came up many times. This chain uses TRBV20-1 with TRBJ2-6; D may be TRBD1 (6 bases). Germline V gene sequence: CDR1 DFQATT, CDR2 SNEGSKA (reference sequence). Trimming cost V 0 bases and J 4 bases, with 13 bases left between them. This CDR3 region has 16 residues. The CDR3: CSARDKGVSGANVLTF. CDR3 DNA sequence: TGCAGTGCTAGAGATAAGGGGGTTTCGGGGGCCAACGTCCTGACTTTC.

This clonotype has a count of ten or more. V usage is TRBV24-1 and J usage is TRBJ2-1, with 7 bases that match TRBD1. Germline assignment: CDR1 KGHDR and CDR2 SFDVKD. V trimming: 3 bases; J trimming: 3 bases; junction bases outside the gene matches: 7. The CDR3 has 16 residues. The CDR3 loop reads CATSDPSQGNYNEQFF. The CDR3 nucleotides read TGTGCCACCAGTGATCCATCACAGGGGAACTACAATGAGCAGTTCTTC.

This clonotype was observed a few times. The chain combines TRBV12-3 or TRBV12-4 with TRBJ2-1; D assignment may be TRBD1 or TRBD2 (5 bases each). The CDR3 covers 12 residues. The V gene lost 5 bases and the J gene lost 12 bases, with 14 bases spanning the gap. DNA of the CDR3: TGTGCCAGCAGTACCTCGGGGCCTTCGCAGTTCTTC. This codes for CASSTSGPSQFF.

This clonotype appeared many times. V is TRBV18 and J is TRBJ2-1; no reliable D call. CDR1 and CDR2 (germline): KGHSH, LQKENI. The V gene lost 0 bases and the J gene lost 7 bases, with 4 bases spanning the gap. The CDR3 totals 12 residues. The CDR3, as DNA: TGTGCCAGCTCACCACCGGGGAATGAGCAGTTCTTC. Protein: CASSPPGNEQFF.

By proportion, this clonotype is medium-sized (0.01 to 0.1%). V usage is TRBV7-8 and J usage is TRBJ2-7; D is unresolved. The ends were cut back, 1 base at V and 0 bases at J, with 4 bases in the middle. Germline values: CDR1 SGHVS, CDR2 FQNEAQ. This CDR3 region has 13 residues. The CDR3 here is CASSLGHSYEQYF. The CDR3 DNA is TGTGCCAGCAGCTTAGGACACTCCTACGAGCAGTACTTC.

Concerning this clonotype: This could be a read error, since a much larger clone is one nucleotide away. The J gene is TRBJ2-4, the V gene TRBV28; D remains unclear. The CDR3 is 13 residues long. Germline V gene data show CDR1 as MDHEN and CDR2 as SYDVKM. In DNA form, the CDR3 reads TGTGTCAGCAGTCCTTATGGCCCTACGGTTCGGTACTTC. Its protein is CVSSPYGPTVRYF.

This clonotype was recorded at least ten times. The rearrangement joins TRBV29-1 to TRBJ2-3; D is undetermined. The V end was cut by 3 bases, the J end by 0 bases, with 7 bases between. The CDR3 runs 13 residues. Germline CDR1 and CDR2: SQVTM and ANQGSEA. DNA of the CDR3: TGCAGCGTTGATCGGCAGAGCACAGATACGCAGTATTTT. Protein sequence: CSVDRQSTDTQYF.

The CDR3 coding sequence is TGCGCCAGCAGCTTGCGACAGGTAGGGTACGAGCAGTACTTC. Translating it yields CASSLRQVGYEQYF. The V call is TRBV5-1, the J call TRBJ2-7, with a tentative D call TRBD1 (6 bases). The CDR3 runs 14 residues. Looked up from germline, CDR1 is SGHRS and CDR2 is YFSETQ. V lost 1 base and J lost 4, with 12 bases in between.

This clonotype was counted ten times or more. V is TRBV6-5 and J is TRBJ2-1; TRBD1 is a possible D gene (6 bases). Germline V gives CDR1 MNHEY, CDR2 SVGAGI. Trimming pared 6 bases from V and 4 bases from J, leaving 13 bases between. This CDR3 region has 14 residues. The CDR3 spells CASRRTGPYNEQFF. CDR3 bases: TGTGCCAGCAGACGCACAGGGCCGTACAATGAGCAGTTCTTC.

The J gene is TRBJ2-7, the V gene TRBV6-1; D possibly corresponds to TRBD1 (7 bases). The CDR3 is 14 amino acids. Germline V CDR1 and CDR2: MNHNS, SASEGT. Deletions cut 3 bases from V and 5 bases from J, with 14 bases between. The DNA of the CDR3 is TGTGCCAGCAGTGATCAGGGGGGTATGGACGAGCAGTACTTC. This translates into CASSDQGGMDEQYF.

This clonotype has a handful of counts. V and J are TRBV21-1 and TRBJ2-5; TRBD1, the table's D call, was not compared with the DNA. TRBV21-1 is marked as a pseudogene. The CDR3 extends over 15 amino acids. The CDR3 is CASSKASKGRETQYF. In DNA form, the CDR3 reads TGTGCCAGCAGCAAAGCAAGTAAGGGGCGAGAGACCCAGTACTTC.

Worth noting for this clonotype: This may stem from a read error, because a much larger clone lies one nucleotide away. The V gene is TRBV7-9, the J gene TRBJ2-7; perhaps D is TRBD1 or TRBD2 (5 bases each). This CDR3 has 13 amino acids. Germline values: CDR1 SEHNR, CDR2 FQNEAQ (reference sequence). Here the CDR3 DNA reads TGTGCCAGCAGCCGCCGGGACCACTACGATCAGTACTTC. Protein product: CASSRRDHYDQYF.

This clonotype was observed at least ten times. Here the CDR3 reads CSVKAVQGTYEQYF. The DNA of the CDR3 is TGCAGCGTTAAGGCAGTGCAGGGTACCTACGAGCAGTACTTC. This chain connects TRBV29-1 to TRBJ2-7, with D possibly TRBD1 on 5 matching bases. With 5 bases removed from V and 2 bases from J, the gap between germline ends came to 16 bases. This CDR3 has 14 amino acids. CDR1 and CDR2 from the germline V gene are SQVTM and ANQGSEA.

There are many counts of this clonotype. The chain joins TRBV24-1 to TRBJ2-7; no definite D call. V lost 9 bases to trimming and J lost 4 bases, with 12 bases between them. The length of the CDR3 is 12 residues. CDR1 is KGHDR, CDR2 SFDVKD, per germline. The CDR3 region has the DNA TGTGCCACCGCATCTGACAATTACGAGCAGTACTTC. Its protein product is CATASDNYEQYF.

This clonotype has just a few counts. The J gene is TRBJ2-2, the V gene TRBV12-3 or TRBV12-4; 10 bases line up with TRBD2. The junction had 2 bases not matched to a gene; V was cut back by 6 bases and J by 4 bases. The CDR3 spans 14 residues. The CDR3 reads CASSRTSGTGELFF. The CDR3 bases are TGTGCCAGCAGCCGGACTAGCGGCACCGGGGAGCTGTTTTTT.

This clonotype was found a few times. The CDR3 here is CASSQDRLAFTDTQYF. The DNA of the CDR3 is TGCGCCAGCAGCCAAGATCGGCTAGCGTTCACAGATACGCAGTATTTT. The chain carries TRBV4-1 and TRBJ2-3; D might be TRBD2 (6 bases). The V gene's germline CDR1 is MGHRA and CDR2 YSYEKL. This CDR3 has 16 amino acids. V dropped 0 bases and J dropped 2 bases, with 12 bases sitting between them.

V gene TRBV7-8 combines with J gene TRBJ2-7; no firm D call. V was trimmed by 1 base and J by 6 bases, leaving 10 bases between them. The CDR3 has 13 residues. The germline V gene has CDR1 SGHVS and CDR2 FQNEAQ. CDR3 bases: TGTGCCAGCAGCTTAGTAGTTCGAGGCGAGCAGTACTTC. The encoded protein is CASSLVVRGEQYF.

This clonotype was recorded at least ten times. V and J are TRBV20-1 and TRBJ2-5; 8 bases line up with TRBD1. This CDR3 region has 15 residues. CDR1 and CDR2 from the germline V gene are DFQATT and SNEGSKA (reference sequence). V lost 0 bases, J lost 9 bases, and 12 bases stayed unmatched. As DNA, the CDR3 is TGCAGTGCTAGAGATTTTCGGACAGGGAGTTCCGCCCAGTACTTC. Amino acids: CSARDFRTGSSAQYF.

The chain employs TRBV20-1 and TRBJ2-1; TRBD2 matches 7 bases. The CDR3 has 13 residues. With V trimmed by 3 bases and J by 5 bases, 4 bases remained unmatched. Germline CDR1 reads DFQATT; CDR2 reads SNEGSKA (reference sequence). The CDR3 DNA sequence: TGCAGTGCTAGTTCTAGCGGTGACAATGAGCAGTTCTTC. Translation gives CSASSSGDNEQFF.

This clonotype was found many times. The J gene is TRBJ2-7, the V gene TRBV5-1; 8 bases match TRBD2. The CDR3 covers 14 residues. V trimming: 4 bases; J trimming: 4 bases; junction bases outside the gene matches: 7. CDR1 and CDR2 (germline): SGHRS, YFSETQ. CDR3 protein: CASSGSSGPYEQYF. CDR3 nucleotide sequence: TGCGCCAGCAGCGGTTCTAGCGGGCCTTACGAGCAGTACTTC.

This clonotype showed up just a few times. The chain combines TRBV6-1 with TRBJ2-1; D not resolved. CDR3 length equals 11 residues. Germline V lookup: CDR1 MNHNS, CDR2 SASEGT. V shed 6 bases and J shed 7 bases, with 7 bases lying between them. CDR3 bases: TGTGCCAGCAGCGCTAGGAATGAGCAGTTCTTC. This sequence encodes CASSARNEQFF.

This clonotype occurred many times. The chain employs TRBV6-5 and TRBJ2-5; TRBD1 matches 8 bases. The CDR3 is 13 residues long. CDR1 is MNHEY, CDR2 SVGAGI, per germline. With 5 bases clipped from V and 4 bases from J, the junction kept 3 bases outside the gene matches. The DNA of the CDR3 is TGTGCCAGCAGTCGCGGACAGGGAGAGACCCAGTACTTC. Protein: CASSRGQGETQYF.

In its sample, this clonotype was seen many times. This chain joins TRBV6-1 and TRBJ2-4, with 7 positions matching TRBD1. In germline, CDR1 is MNHNS, CDR2 SASEGT. The CDR3 has 12 amino acids. V shed 2 bases and J 15 bases; nucleotides not matched to a gene: 7. The CDR3 coding sequence is TGTGCCAGCAGTGAAAGGGGGCTACGGGTGTACTTC. This encodes CASSERGLRVYF.

At least ten counts were recorded for this clonotype. The J gene is TRBJ2-1, the V gene TRBV7-3; TRBD1 or TRBD2 may be the D gene (6 bases each). The CDR3 totals 13 residues. Between the trimmed V and J ends, which lost 6 bases and 10 bases, there was a span of 16 bases. Germline V gene data show CDR1 as SGHTA and CDR2 as FQGTGA. The CDR3 coding sequence is TGTGCCAGCAGTCCCCCGGGGGCTTTAGAGCAGTTCTTC. Translating gives CASSPPGALEQFF.

This clonotype was observed a few times. CDR3 protein: CASSVGQPTRNEQFF. The CDR3 DNA is TGTGCCAGCAGCGTAGGGCAGCCCACCCGAAATGAGCAGTTCTTC. The J gene is TRBJ2-1, the V gene TRBV9; D is uncertain. This CDR3 spans 15 amino acids. CDR1 is SGDLS and CDR2 is YYNGEE in the germline V gene. Trimming removed 0 bases at V and 7 bases at J, with 14 bases between.